Listed here is a single T cell receptor beta chain. This clonotype was picked up a small number of times. Its specific antigen is unknown. Nothing much larger sits one base from this clone, and base qualities are not available. The record originates from a study of patients and donors after allogeneic stem cell transplantation (dated by TCRdb to between 2020 and 2021). The library was prepared using RT-PCR. Instrument on record: NextSeq 550. Through fastp at Q25 and MiXCR, TCRdb rebuilt clones from the public reads, retaining in-frame beta chains. Rows with one shared CDR3 protein collapse into an entry with the most common genes and DNA. Recorded for this sample are about 210,000 distinct CDR3 sequences; less than 50% of them occurred a single time. Under 14% of the sample is taken by the ten largest. The CDR3 contains 14 residues, cysteine and phenylalanine counted. Of all the DNA, just the CDR3 is kept, 42 bases in frame from base 1. CDR1 is given as SGHRS and CDR2 as YFSETQ, both from the germline V gene. Unmatched junction bases come to 5, with V trimmed by 4 bases and J by 5 bases.

Recombination joined TRBV5-1 with TRBJ2-7; 11 central bases correspond to TRBD2. Sequencing used blood, either unsorted or a sorted T cell fraction (not recorded which). This receptor was taken from a human donor who was either an allogeneic HSCT recipient or a stem cell or donor lymphocyte infusion donor (not recorded which). It is not recorded whose cells these are; they may come from a transplant donor. The DNA sequence is TGCGCCAGCAGCCTAGGACTAGCGGGTGACGAGCAGTACTTC. Protein translation: CASSLGLAGDEQYF.